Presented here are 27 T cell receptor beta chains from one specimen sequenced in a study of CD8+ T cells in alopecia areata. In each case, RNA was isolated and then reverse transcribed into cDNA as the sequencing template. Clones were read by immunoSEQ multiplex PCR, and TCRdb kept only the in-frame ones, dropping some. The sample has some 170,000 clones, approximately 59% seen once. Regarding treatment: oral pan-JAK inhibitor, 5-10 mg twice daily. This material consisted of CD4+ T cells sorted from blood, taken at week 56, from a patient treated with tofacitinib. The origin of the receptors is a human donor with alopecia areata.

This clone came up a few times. The CDR3: CASQGYYGYTF. CDR3 in DNA: TGTGCCAGCCAGGGCTACTATGGCTACACCTTC. V is TRBV5-6 and J is TRBJ1-2; possibly TRBD1 for D (5 bases). The germline CDR1 and CDR2 sequences are SGHDT and YYEEEE. The CDR3 is made up of 11 amino acids. V lost 7 bases to trimming and J lost 3 bases, with 7 bases between them.

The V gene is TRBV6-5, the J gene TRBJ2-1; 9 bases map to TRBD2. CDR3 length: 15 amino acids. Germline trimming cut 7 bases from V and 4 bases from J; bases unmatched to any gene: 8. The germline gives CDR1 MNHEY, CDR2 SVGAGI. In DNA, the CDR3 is TGTGCCAGCAAAAAGAGCGGGGGGCCTTACAATGAGCAGTTCTTC. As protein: CASKKSGGPYNEQFF.

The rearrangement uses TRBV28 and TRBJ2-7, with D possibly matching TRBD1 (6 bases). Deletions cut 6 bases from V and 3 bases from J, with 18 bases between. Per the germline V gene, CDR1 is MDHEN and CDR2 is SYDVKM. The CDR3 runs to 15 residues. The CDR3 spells CASRRTFGQIYEQYF. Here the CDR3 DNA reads TGTGCCAGCAGACGAACCTTCGGACAGATCTACGAGCAGTACTTC.

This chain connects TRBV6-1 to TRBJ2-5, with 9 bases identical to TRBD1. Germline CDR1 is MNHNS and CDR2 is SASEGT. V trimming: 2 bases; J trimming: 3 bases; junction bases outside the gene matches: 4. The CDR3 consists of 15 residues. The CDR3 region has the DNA TGTGCCAGCAGTGAACCGGGGACAGGGAAAGAGACCCAGTACTTC. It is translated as CASSEPGTGKETQYF.

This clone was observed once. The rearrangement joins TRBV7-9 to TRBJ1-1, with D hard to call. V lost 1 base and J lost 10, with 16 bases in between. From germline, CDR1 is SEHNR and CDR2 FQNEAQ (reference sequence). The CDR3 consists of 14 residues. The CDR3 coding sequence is TGTGCCAGCAGCTTAGTATCCAACGTTGACCCAGCTTTCTTT. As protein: CASSLVSNVDPAFF.

As DNA, the CDR3 is TGTGCCAGCAGTTACGGGGGCCTGGGTCGTGGCTACACCTTC. It translates to CASSYGGLGRGYTF. The chain employs TRBV6-5 and TRBJ1-2, with a tentative D call TRBD1 (6 bases). This CDR3 region has 14 residues. The ends were cut back, 2 bases at V and 7 bases at J, with 14 bases in the middle. CDR1 and CDR2 from the germline V gene are MNHEY and SVGAGI.

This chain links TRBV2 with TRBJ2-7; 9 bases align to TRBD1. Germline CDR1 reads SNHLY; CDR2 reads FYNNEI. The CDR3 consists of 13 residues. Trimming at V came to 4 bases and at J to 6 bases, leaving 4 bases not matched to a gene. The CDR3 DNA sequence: TGTGCCAGCAGTGCGGACAGGGGTGCCGAGCAGTACTTC. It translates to CASSADRGAEQYF. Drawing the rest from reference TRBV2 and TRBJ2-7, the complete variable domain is EPEVTQTPSHQVTQMGQEVILRCVPISNHLYFYWYRQILGQKVEFLVSFYNNEISEKSEIFDDQFSVERPDGSNFTLKIRSTKLEDSAMYFCASSADRGAEQYFGPGTRLTVT.

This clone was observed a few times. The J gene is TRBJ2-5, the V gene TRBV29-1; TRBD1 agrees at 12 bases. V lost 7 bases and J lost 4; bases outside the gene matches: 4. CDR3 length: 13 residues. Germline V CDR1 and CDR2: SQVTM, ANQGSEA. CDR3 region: CSGGQGAGETQYF. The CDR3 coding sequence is TGCAGCGGGGGACAGGGGGCGGGAGAGACCCAGTACTTC.

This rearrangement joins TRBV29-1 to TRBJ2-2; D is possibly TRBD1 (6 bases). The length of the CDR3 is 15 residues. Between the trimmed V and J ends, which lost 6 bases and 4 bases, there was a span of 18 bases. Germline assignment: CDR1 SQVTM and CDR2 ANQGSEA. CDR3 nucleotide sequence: TGCAGCGTATTCACAGGGTTTGGAAGCACCGGGGAGCTGTTTTTT. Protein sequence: CSVFTGFGSTGELFF.

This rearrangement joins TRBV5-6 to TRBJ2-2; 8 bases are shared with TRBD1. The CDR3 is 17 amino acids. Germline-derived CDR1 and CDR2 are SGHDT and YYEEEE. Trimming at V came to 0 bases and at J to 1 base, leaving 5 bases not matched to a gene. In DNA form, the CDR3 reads TGTGCCAGCAGCTTGGGTCTAGGGACAGGGAACACCGGGGAGCTGTTTTTT. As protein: CASSLGLGTGNTGELFF.

CDR3 residues: CAWSGILTYGYTF. CDR3 sequence (DNA): TGTGCCTGGAGTGGTATCCTTACCTATGGCTACACCTTC. This chain links TRBV30 with TRBJ1-2; D is undetermined. The V and J ends lost 1 base and 4 bases respectively, with 10 bases between them. In germline, CDR1 is GTSNPN, CDR2 SVGIG (reference sequence). This CDR3 has 13 amino acids. The full variable domain, rest sourced from reference TRBV30 and TRBJ1-2, is SQTIHQWPATLVQPVGSPLSLECTVEGTSNPNLYWYRQAAGRGLQLLFYSVGIGQISSEVPQNLSASRPQDRQFILSSKKLLLSDSGFYLCAWSGILTYGYTFGSGTRLTVV.

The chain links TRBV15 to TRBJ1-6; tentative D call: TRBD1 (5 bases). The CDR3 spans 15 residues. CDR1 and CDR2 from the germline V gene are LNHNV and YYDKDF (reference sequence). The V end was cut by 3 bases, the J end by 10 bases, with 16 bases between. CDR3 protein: CATSSQARVGSPLHF. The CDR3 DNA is TGTGCCACCAGCAGTCAAGCCAGGGTCGGGTCACCCCTCCACTTT.

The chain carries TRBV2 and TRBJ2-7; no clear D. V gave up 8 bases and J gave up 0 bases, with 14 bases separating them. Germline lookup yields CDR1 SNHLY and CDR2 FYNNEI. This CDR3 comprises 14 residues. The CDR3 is CASLGWGSSYEQYF. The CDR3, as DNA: TGTGCCAGCCTGGGATGGGGTTCCTCCTACGAGCAGTACTTC.

The CDR3 coding sequence is TGTGCCAGCAGTTACAGGGGCACCGGGGAGCTGTTTTTT. Translation: CASSYRGTGELFF. The chain couples TRBV6-6 to TRBJ2-2, with D possibly TRBD1 on 5 matching bases. Germline CDR1 MNHNY, CDR2 SVGAGI (reference sequence). The CDR3 extends over 13 amino acids. V was cut by 2 bases and J by 4 bases, with 5 bases left in between.

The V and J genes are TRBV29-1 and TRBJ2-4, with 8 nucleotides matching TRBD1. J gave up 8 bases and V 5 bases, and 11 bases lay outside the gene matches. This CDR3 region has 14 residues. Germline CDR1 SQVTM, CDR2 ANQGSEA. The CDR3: CSVRSAGGSDIQYF. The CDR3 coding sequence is TGCAGCGTTCGAAGTGCAGGGGGCTCGGACATTCAGTACTTC. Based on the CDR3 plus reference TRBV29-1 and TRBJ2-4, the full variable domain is SAVISQKPSRDICQRGTSLTIQCQVDSQVTMMFWYRQQPGQSLTLIATANQGSEATYESGFVIDKFPISRPNLTFSTLTVSNMSPEDSSIYLCSVRSAGGSDIQYFGAGTRLSVL.

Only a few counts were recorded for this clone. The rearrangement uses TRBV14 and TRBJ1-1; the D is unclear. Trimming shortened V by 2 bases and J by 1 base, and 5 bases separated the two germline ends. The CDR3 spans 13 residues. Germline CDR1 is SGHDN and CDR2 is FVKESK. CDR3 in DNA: TGTGCCAGCAGCCAAAGGAAGAACACTGAAGCTTTCTTT. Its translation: CASSQRKNTEAFF.

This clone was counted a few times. The CDR3 protein is CASSESETQYF. The CDR3 DNA follows: TGTGCCAGCAGTGAGAGTGAGACCCAGTACTTC. This chain uses TRBV6-1 with TRBJ2-5, with no clear D. The CDR3 totals 11 residues. CDR1 and CDR2 from the germline V gene are MNHNS and SASEGT. V was clipped by 3 bases and J by 5 bases, with 4 bases between them.

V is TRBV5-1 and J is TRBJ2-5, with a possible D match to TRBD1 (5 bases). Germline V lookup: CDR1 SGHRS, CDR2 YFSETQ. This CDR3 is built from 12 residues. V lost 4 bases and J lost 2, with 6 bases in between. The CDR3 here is CASSRGQETQYF. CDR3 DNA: TGCGCCAGCAGCAGGGGACAAGAGACCCAGTACTTC.

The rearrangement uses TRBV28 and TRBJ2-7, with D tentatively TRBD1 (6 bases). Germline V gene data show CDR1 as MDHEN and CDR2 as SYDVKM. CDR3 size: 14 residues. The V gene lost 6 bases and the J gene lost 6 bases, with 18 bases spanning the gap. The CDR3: CASSAHRDLGEQYF. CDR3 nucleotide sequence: TGTGCCAGCAGCGCACACAGGGATTTGGGCGAGCAGTACTTC.

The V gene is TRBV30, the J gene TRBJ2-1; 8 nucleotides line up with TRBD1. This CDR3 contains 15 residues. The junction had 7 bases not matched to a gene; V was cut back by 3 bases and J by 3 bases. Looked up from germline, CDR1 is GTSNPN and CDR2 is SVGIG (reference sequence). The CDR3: CAWSGLDRDYNEQFF. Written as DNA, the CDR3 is TGTGCCTGGAGCGGCCTGGACAGGGACTACAATGAGCAGTTCTTC.

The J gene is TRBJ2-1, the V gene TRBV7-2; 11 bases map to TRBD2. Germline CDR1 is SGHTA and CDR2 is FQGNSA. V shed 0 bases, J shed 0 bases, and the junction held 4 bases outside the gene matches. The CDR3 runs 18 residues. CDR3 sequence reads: CASSLAASGGSSYNEQFF. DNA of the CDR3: TGTGCCAGCAGCTTAGCGGCTAGCGGGGGGAGCTCCTACAATGAGCAGTTCTTC.

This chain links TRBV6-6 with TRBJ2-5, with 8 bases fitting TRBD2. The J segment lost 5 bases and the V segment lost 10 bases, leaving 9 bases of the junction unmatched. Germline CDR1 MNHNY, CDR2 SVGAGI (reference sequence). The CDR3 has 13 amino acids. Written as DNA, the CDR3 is TGTGCCACCCAAACGGGGGGGCGTGAGACCCAGTACTTC. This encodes CATQTGGRETQYF.

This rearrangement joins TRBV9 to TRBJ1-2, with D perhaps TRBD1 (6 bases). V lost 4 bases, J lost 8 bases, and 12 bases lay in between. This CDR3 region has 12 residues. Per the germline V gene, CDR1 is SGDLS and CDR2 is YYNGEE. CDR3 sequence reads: CASSTWDNGYTF. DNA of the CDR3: TGTGCCAGCAGCACCTGGGACAACGGCTACACCTTC.

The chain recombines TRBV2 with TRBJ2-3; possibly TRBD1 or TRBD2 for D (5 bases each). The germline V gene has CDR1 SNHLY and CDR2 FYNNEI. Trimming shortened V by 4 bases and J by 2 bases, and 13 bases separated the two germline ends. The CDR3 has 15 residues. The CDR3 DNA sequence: TGTGCCAGCAGTGTAGGTGGGGGAGACACAGATACGCAGTATTTT. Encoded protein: CASSVGGGDTDTQYF.

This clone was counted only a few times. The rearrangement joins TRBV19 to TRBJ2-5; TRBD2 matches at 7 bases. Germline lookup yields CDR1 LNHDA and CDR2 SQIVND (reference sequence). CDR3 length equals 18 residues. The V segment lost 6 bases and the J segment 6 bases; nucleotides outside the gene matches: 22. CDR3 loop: CASSALNPGLSLVKTQYF. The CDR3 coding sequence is TGTGCCAGTAGCGCCCTAAATCCGGGACTAAGTCTCGTGAAGACCCAGTACTTC. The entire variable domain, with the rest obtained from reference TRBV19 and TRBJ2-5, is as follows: DGGITQSPKYLFRKEGQNVTLSCEQNLNHDAMYWYRQDPGQGLRLIYYSQIVNDFQKGDIAEGYSVSREKKESFPLTVTSAQKNPTAFYLCASSALNPGLSLVKTQYFGPGTRLLVL.

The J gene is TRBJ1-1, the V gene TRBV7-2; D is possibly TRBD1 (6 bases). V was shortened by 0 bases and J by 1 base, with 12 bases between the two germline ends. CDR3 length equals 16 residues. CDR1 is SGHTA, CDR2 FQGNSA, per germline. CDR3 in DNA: TGTGCCAGCAGCTTAGCGCTGGGGGCGGGGAACACTGAAGCTTTCTTT. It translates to CASSLALGAGNTEAFF.

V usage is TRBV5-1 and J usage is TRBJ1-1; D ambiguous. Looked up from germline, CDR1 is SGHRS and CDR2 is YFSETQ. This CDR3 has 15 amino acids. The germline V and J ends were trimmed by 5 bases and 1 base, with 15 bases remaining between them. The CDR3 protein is CASRDQTQKNTEAFF. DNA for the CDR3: TGCGCCAGCAGAGATCAGACTCAAAAGAACACTGAAGCTTTCTTT.